This T cell receptor (beta chain) was observed in a study of blood T cells in healthy people across ages. About this clonotype itself: The antigen is undetermined.

The total RNA that was extracted per sample amounted to at least 5 micrograms. The study's findings and limits: Investigators treated diversity estimates from one million T cells as underestimates. Age brought a roughly linear fall in TCR beta diversity measured per million T cells.

CDR3 length: 14 residues. The V end was cut by 10 bases, the J end by 4 bases, with 14 bases between. From germline, CDR1 is SGHTA and CDR2 FQGNSA. It was with a sample-barcoded 5' primer and a J-beta primer mix that a second PCR of roughly 7 to 12 cycles was run. Each CDR3 protein is one row after TCRdb ran MiXCR on the 5' RACE reads. The sample lists about a million distinct CDR3 sequences, under 50% occurring once. V is TRBV7-2 and J is TRBJ2-6; D unresolved. The TCR sequence derives from a man aged 25 to 40 in good health. The sequencing sample was made of blood. DNA of the CDR3: TGTGCCACCCAAGTGCGTGGGGGGGCCAACGTCCTGACTTTC. Protein product: CATQVRGGANVLTF.